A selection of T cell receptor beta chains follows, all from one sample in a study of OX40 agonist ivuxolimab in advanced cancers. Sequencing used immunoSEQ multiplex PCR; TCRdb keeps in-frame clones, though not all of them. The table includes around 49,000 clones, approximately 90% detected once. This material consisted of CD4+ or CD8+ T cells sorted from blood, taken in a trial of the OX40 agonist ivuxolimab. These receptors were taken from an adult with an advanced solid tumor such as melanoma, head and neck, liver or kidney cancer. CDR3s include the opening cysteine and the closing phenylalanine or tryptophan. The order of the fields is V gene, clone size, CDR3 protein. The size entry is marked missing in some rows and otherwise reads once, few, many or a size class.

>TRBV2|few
CASKRVTEAFF
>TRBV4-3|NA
CASSQDADRNSYNEQFF
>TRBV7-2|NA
CASSLGRGGKNIQYF
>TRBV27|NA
CASSLGVQETQYF
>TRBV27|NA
CASSLSIPAGGSATNEKLFF
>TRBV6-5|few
CASSSLNNQPQHF
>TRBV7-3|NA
CASSLTWTGTGYTF
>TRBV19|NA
CASSDGLAGDTSSYNEQFF
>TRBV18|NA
CASSPLGLPSSTDTQYF
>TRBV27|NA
CASSSGGRGQPQHF
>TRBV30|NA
CAWGRRTVLYEQYF
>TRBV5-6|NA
CASSLAGTGNEQFF
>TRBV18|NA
CASSEAEPGHNYGYTF
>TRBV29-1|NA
CSASGGWDTEAFF